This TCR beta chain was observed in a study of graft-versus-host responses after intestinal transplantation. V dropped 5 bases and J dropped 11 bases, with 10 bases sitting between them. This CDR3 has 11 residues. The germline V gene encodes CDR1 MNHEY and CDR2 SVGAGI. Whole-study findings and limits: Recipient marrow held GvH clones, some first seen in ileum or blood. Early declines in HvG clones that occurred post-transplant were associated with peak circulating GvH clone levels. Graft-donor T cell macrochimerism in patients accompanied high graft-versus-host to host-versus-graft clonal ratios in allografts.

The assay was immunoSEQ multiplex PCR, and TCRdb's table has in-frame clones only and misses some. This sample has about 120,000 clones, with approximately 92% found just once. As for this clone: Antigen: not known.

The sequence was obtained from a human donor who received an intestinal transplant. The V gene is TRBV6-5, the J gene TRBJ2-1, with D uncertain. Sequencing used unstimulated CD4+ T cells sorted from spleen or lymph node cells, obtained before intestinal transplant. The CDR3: CASSQTTQQFF. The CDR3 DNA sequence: TGTGCCAGCAGTCAAACCACCCAGCAGTTCTTC.